These T cell receptor beta chains were read from a single sample in a study of blood T cell repertoires in COVID-19. Profiled with immunoSEQ multiplex PCR; TCRdb holds only in-frame clones, not every one. The data hold approximately 390,000 clones, with approximately 88% observed a single time. Material for sequencing was PBMCs or T cells enriched from blood (not recorded which). These receptors came from a middle-aged woman with acute COVID-19. CDR3s include the opening cysteine and the closing phenylalanine or tryptophan. The D gene is left open where the match is weak. Clone size is shown for a subset of rows, as once, few, many or a class of expanded clone.

size,length,D,J,V,DNA,CDR3
.,14,TRBD1,TRBJ2-7,TRBV3-1/TRBV3-2,TGTGCCAGCAGCGGCCGGGACAGGGGCTACGAGCAGTACTTC,CASSGRDRGYEQYF
few,16,.,TRBJ1-1,TRBV7-7,TGTGCCAGCAGCTTATACAGTCCGAGAATGAACACTGAAGCTTTCTTT,CASSLYSPRMNTEAFF
.,15,TRBD1,TRBJ1-2,TRBV29-1,TGCAGCGTGATCGTCCGGGACAGGGGGTTGGGTGGCTACACCTTC,CSVIVRDRGLGGYTF
few,15,.,TRBJ1-5,TRBV9,TGTGCCAGCAGCGTAGATGGAGGGGGCAATCAGCCCCAGCATTTT,CASSVDGGGNQPQHF
.,16,TRBD1,TRBJ1-3,TRBV24-1,TGTGCCACCAGTGATTCGCGACAGGGCTTGAGAAACACCATATATTTT,CATSDSRQGLRNTIYF
.,16,TRBD2,TRBJ2-1,TRBV2,TGTGCCAGCAGTGAGGGGACTAGCGGGGTAGTCAATGAGCAGTTCTTC,CASSEGTSGVVNEQFF
.,15,.,TRBJ2-3,TRBV19,TGTGCCAGTCTAGAGACAGGTTTCAGCACAGATACGCAGTATTTT,CASLETGFSTDTQYF
.,15,.,TRBJ2-7,TRBV13,TGTGCCAGCAGCCCAGAGCCCGCGGGACGCTACGAGCAGTACTTC,CASSPEPAGRYEQYF
.,16,.,TRBJ1-4,TRBV7-8,TGTGCCAGCAGTCTAAACGGACGGGAGGGTGGTGAAAAACTGTTTTTT,CASSLNGREGGEKLFF
.,15,TRBD1,TRBJ2-2,TRBV19,TGTGCCAGTAGTGCGACAGGGGTGGACACCGGGGAGCTGTTTTTT,CASSATGVDTGELFF
.,16,TRBD1,TRBJ2-2,TRBV7-9,TGTGCCAGCAGCTTAGGGACAGGGGGTTACACCGGGGAGCTGTTTTTT,CASSLGTGGYTGELFF
.,18,TRBD1,TRBJ2-2,TRBV5-1,TGCGCCAGCAGCTTGTCCCGGACAGGGCGTTCGAACACCGGGGAGCTGTTTTTT,CASSLSRTGRSNTGELFF
.,15,TRBD1,TRBJ1-5,TRBV30,TGTGCCTGGAGTGCTCACAGGGGAGGCAATCAGCCCCAGCATTTT,CAWSAHRGGNQPQHF
.,15,.,TRBJ1-1,TRBV18,TGTGCCAGCTCGCCCCCCAACGGGGTTGGAACTGAAGCTTTCTTT,CASSPPNGVGTEAFF
.,14,.,TRBJ1-4,TRBV5-1,TGCGCCAGCAGCTTGGCAGGGAATGATGAAAAACTGTTTTTT,CASSLAGNDEKLFF
.,14,.,TRBJ2-2,TRBV18,TGTGCCAGCTCACCACGGTCAGGGCCCGGGGAGCTGTTTTTT,CASSPRSGPGELFF
.,13,.,TRBJ2-7,TRBV2,TGTGCCAGCAGAGGCCTAGGTTTCGCCGAGCAGTACTTC,CASRGLGFAEQYF
.,13,TRBD1,TRBJ2-2,TRBV3-1/TRBV3-2,TGTGCCAGCAGCGACACAGGGGGCGGGGAGCTGTTTTTT,CASSDTGGGELFF
.,13,.,TRBJ1-4,TRBV29-1,TGCAGCGTTGTTAGGAGATCTAATGAAAAACTGTTTTTT,CSVVRRSNEKLFF
once,15,TRBD1,TRBJ2-1,TRBV2,TGTGCCGGACAAAAGGACAGGGGGCGCAGGGATGAGCAGTTCTTC,CAGQKDRGRRDEQFF
.,14,.,TRBJ2-3,TRBV6-5,TGTGCCAGCAGTTACTCGACGGGGTTGGATACGCAGTATTTT,CASSYSTGLDTQYF
.,14,.,TRBJ1-2,TRBV4-1,TGCGCCAGCAGTACCATTTCACAGGAATATGGCTACACCTTC,CASSTISQEYGYTF
.,13,.,TRBJ2-5,TRBV10-2,TGCGCCAGCAGTGACGCAGTCCAAGAGACCCAGTACTTC,CASSDAVQETQYF
few,15,.,TRBJ1-1,TRBV7-7,TGTGCCAGCAGCCCCACGGGCAGGGTACCTACTGAAGCTTTCTTT,CASSPTGRVPTEAFF
.,15,.,TRBJ1-5,TRBV7-8,TGTGCCAGCAGCCGTTTTCCGGGAGCGAATCAGCCCCAGCATTTT,CASSRFPGANQPQHF
.,13,.,TRBJ1-3,TRBV12-3/TRBV12-4,TGTGCCAGCAGTTTAAGAGCCGGAAACACCATATATTTT,CASSLRAGNTIYF
.,18,TRBD1,TRBJ1-5,TRBV6-2/TRBV6-3,TGTGCCAGCAGCTCCACGCCTCTTAGGGGACAGGGAAGTCAGCCCCAGCATTTT,CASSSTPLRGQGSQPQHF
.,14,TRBD1,TRBJ1-6,TRBV14,TGTGCCAGCAGCCAGGGGACAGGAAATTCACCCCTCCACTTT,CASSQGTGNSPLHF
.,14,.,TRBJ1-6,TRBV21-1,TGTGCCAGCAGCAAGGGGGGGGTCGGATCACCCCTCCACTTT,CASSKGGVGSPLHF
.,12,.,TRBJ2-7,TRBV19,TGTGCCAGTAGTAATTCTCTATATGAGCAGTACTTC,CASSNSLYEQYF
.,16,.,TRBJ2-3,TRBV5-1,TGCGCCAGCAGCCCTCGGGCGGGGGACATGGCAGATACGCAGTATTTT,CASSPRAGDMADTQYF
.,16,.,TRBJ1-1,TRBV5-1,TGCGCCAGCAGCTTGGCCGCGTCAGGTCGTTGGACTGAAGCTTTCTTT,CASSLAASGRWTEAFF
.,14,.,TRBJ1-2,TRBV3-1/TRBV3-2,TGTGCCAGCAGCTCGGACAGATCTAACTATGGCTACACCTTC,CASSSDRSNYGYTF
.,15,.,TRBJ2-7,TRBV9,TGTGCCAGCAGCCCCCGTTCAGGGGCTTCCCGCGAGCAGTACTTC,CASSPRSGASREQYF
.,15,TRBD1,TRBJ2-2,TRBV5-6,TGTGCCAGCAGCCGGGACAGAATGAACACCGGGGAGCTGTTTTTT,CASSRDRMNTGELFF
.,16,.,TRBJ2-3,TRBV15,TGTGCCACCAGCAGAGATTATGGGGCCAGCACAGATACGCAGTATTTT,CATSRDYGASTDTQYF
.,12,.,TRBJ1-1,TRBV5-1,TGCGCCAGCAGGGAGGGGAACACTGAAGCTTTCTTT,CASREGNTEAFF
.,15,.,TRBJ1-4,TRBV5-6,TGTGCCAGCAGCTTGTTTCAGTCCGTTAATGAAAAACTGTTTTTT,CASSLFQSVNEKLFF
.,17,.,TRBJ2-5,TRBV5-1,TGCGCCAGCGGTCTTCCCCTCCAGGGGGGAAGGCTAGAGACCCAGTACTTC,CASGLPLQGGRLETQYF
.,14,.,TRBJ1-5,TRBV24-1,TGTGCCACCGCTCCGGGAAATAGCAATCAGCCCCAGCATTTT,CATAPGNSNQPQHF